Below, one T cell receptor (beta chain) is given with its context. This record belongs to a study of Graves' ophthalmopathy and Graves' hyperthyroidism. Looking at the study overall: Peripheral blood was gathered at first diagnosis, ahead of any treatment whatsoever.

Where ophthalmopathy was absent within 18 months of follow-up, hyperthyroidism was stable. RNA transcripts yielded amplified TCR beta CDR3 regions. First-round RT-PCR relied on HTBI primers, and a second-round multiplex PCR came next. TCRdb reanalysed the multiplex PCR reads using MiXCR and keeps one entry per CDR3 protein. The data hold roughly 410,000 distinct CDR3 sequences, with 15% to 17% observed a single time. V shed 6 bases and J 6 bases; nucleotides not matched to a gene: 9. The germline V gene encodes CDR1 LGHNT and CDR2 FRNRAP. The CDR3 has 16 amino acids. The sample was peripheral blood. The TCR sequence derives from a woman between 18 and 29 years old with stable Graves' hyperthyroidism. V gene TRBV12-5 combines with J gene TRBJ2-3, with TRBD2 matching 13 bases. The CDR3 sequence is CASGLGLAGVPDTQYF. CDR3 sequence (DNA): TGTGCTAGTGGCCTTGGACTAGCGGGGGTCCCTGATACGCAGTATTTT.